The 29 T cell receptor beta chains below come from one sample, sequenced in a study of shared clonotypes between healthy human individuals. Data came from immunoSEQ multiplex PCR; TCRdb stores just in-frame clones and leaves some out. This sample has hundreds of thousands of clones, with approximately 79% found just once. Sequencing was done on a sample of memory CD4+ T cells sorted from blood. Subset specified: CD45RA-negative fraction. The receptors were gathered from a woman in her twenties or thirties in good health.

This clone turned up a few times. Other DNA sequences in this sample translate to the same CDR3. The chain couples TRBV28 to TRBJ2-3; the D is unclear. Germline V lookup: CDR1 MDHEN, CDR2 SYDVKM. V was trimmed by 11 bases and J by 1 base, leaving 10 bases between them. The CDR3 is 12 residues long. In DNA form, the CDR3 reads TGTGCCTCTCTTGCGGGCACAGATACGCAGTATTTT. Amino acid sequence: CASLAGTDTQYF.

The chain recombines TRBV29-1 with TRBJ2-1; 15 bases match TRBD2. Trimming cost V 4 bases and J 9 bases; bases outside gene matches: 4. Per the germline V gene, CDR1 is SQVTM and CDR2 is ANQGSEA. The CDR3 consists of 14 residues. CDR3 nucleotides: TGCAGCGTTGTGCCGGGACTAGCGGGAGGTGAGCAGTTCTTC. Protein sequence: CSVVPGLAGGEQFF.

The chain's CDR3 is CARSLFVSPGEGANTGELFF. The CDR3 bases are TGTGCCAGAAGCTTGTTCGTTTCCCCAGGGGAGGGCGCGAACACCGGGGAGCTGTTTTTT. J is TRBJ2-2 and V is TRBV5-3, with D maybe TRBD2 (7 bases). TRBV5-3 is sorted into the ORF group, with uncertain function. The CDR3 is 20 amino acids. The V end was cut by 1 base, the J end by 0 bases, with 22 bases between.

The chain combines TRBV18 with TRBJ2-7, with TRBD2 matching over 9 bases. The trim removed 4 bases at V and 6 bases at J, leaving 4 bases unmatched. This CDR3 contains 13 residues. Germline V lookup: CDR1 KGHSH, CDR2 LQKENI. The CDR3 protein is CASSLAGVSEQYF. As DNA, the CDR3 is TGTGCCAGCTCACTAGCGGGGGTGTCCGAGCAGTACTTC. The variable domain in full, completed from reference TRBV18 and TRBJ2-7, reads NAGVMQNPRHLVRRRGQEARLRCSPMKGHSHVYWYRQLPEEGLKFMVYLQKENIIDESGMPKERFSAEFPKEGPSILRIQQVVRGDSAAYFCASSLAGVSEQYFGPGTRLTVT.

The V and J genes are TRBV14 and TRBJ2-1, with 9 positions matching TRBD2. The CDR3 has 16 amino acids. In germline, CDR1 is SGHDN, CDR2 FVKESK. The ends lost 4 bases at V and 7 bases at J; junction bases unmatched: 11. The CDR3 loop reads CASSLPLAGDKNEQFF. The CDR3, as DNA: TGTGCCAGCAGCCTACCTTTAGCGGGAGATAAAAATGAGCAGTTCTTC.

The CDR3 protein is CASSMRQAYEQYF. CDR3 coding DNA: TGTGCCAGCTCAATGCGACAAGCCTACGAGCAGTACTTC. The chain uses TRBV18 and TRBJ2-7; no clear D. Germline V gives CDR1 KGHSH, CDR2 LQKENI. The ends were cut back, 5 bases at V and 2 bases at J, with 10 bases in the middle. This CDR3 comprises 13 residues.

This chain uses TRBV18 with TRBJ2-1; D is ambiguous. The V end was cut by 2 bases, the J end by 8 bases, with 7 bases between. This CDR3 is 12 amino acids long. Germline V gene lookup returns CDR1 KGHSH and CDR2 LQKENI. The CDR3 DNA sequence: TGTGCCAGCTCACCAGGCCAAGATGAGCAGTTCTTC. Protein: CASSPGQDEQFF.

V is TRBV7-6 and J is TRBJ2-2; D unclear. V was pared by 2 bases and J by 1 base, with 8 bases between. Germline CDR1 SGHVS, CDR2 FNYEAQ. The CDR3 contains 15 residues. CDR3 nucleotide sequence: TGTGCCAGCAGCTTAATACCCGGGAACACCGGGGAGCTGTTTTTT. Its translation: CASSLIPGNTGELFF. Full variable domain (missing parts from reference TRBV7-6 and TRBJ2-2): GAGVSQSPRYKVTKRGQDVALRCDPISGHVSLYWYRQALGQGPEFLTYFNYEAQQDKSGLPNDRFSAERPEGSISTLTIQRTEQRDSAMYRCASSLIPGNTGELFFGEGSRLTVL.

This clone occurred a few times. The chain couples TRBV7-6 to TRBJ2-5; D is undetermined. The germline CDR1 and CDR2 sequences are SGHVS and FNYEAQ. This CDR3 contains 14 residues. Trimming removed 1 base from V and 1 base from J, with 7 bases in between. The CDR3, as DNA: TGTGCCAGCAGCTTAGTGCCAGCCCAAGAGACCCAGTACTTC. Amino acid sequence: CASSLVPAQETQYF.

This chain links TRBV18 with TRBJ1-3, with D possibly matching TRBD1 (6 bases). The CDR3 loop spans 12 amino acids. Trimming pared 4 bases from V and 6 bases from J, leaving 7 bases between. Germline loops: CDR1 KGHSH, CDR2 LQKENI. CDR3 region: CASSRTENTIYF. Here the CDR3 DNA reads TGTGCCAGCTCACGGACAGAAAACACCATATATTTT.

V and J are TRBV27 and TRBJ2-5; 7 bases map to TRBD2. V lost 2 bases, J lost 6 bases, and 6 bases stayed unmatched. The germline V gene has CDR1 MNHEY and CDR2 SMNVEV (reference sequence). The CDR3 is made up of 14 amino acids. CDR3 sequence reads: CASSLRGSAKTQYF. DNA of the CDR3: TGTGCCAGCAGTTTACGCGGGAGTGCGAAGACCCAGTACTTC.

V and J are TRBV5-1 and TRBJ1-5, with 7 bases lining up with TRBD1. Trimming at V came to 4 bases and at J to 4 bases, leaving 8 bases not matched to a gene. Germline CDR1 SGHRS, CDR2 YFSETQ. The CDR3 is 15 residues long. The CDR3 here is CASSPGTVSNQPQHF. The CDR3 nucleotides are TGCGCCAGCAGCCCTGGGACAGTATCTAATCAGCCCCAGCATTTT.

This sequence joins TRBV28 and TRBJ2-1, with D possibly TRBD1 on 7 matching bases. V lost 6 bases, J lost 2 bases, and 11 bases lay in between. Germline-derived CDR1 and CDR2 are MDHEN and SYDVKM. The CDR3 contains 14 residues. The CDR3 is CASRTGRTYNEQFF. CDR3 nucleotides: TGTGCCAGCAGGACAGGGAGGACCTACAATGAGCAGTTCTTC.

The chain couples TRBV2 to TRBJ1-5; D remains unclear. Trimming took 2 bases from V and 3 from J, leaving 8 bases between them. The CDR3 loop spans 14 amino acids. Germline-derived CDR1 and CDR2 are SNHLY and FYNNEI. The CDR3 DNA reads TGTGCCAGCAGTGAAAGACGGATCAATCAGCCCCAGCATTTT. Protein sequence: CASSERRINQPQHF.

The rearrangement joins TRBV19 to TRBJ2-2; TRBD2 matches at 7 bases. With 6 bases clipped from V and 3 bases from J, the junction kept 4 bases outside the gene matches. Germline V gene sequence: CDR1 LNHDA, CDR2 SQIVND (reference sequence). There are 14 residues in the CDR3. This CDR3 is CASRRSGDTGELFF. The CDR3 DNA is TGTGCCAGTAGGAGGAGCGGGGACACCGGGGAGCTGTTTTTT.

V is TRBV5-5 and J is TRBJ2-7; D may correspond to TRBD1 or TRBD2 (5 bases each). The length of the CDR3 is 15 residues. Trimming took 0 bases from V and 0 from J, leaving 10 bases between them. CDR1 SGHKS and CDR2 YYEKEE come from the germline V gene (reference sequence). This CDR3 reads CASSLVGTDSYEQYF. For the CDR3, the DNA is TGTGCCAGCAGCTTGGTGGGGACCGACTCCTACGAGCAGTACTTC.

The CDR3 DNA reads as TGTGCCAGCAGCACGGCATACTACGAGCAGTACTTC. Amino acid sequence: CASSTAYYEQYF. The chain links TRBV7-8 to TRBJ2-7; D unclear. The CDR3 contains 12 residues. CDR1 and CDR2 (germline): SGHVS, FQNEAQ. V lost 5 bases and J 3 bases, leaving 8 bases between the germline ends.

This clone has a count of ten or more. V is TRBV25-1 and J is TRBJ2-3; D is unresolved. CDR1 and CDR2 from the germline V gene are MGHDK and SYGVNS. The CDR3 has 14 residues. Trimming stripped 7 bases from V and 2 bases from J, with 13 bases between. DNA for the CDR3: TGTGCCAGCAAAGAAGGCCGTGCCACAGATACGCAGTATTTT. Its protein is CASKEGRATDTQYF. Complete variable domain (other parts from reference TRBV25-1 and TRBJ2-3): EADIYQTPRYLVIGTGKKITLECSQTMGHDKMYWYQQDPGMELHLIHYSYGVNSTEKGDLSSESTVSRIRTEHFPLTLESARPSHTSQYLCASKEGRATDTQYFGPGTRLTVL.

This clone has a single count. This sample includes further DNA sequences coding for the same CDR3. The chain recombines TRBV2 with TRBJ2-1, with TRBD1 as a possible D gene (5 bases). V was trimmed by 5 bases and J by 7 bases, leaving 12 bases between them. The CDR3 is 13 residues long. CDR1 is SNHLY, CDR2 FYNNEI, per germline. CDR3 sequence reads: CASSSGSGNEQFF. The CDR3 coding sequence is TGTGCCAGCAGTTCCGGTTCAGGGAATGAGCAGTTCTTC.

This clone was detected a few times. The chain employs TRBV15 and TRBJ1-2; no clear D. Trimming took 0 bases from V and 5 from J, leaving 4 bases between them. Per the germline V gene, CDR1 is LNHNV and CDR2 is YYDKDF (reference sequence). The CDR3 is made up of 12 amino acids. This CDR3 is CATSREDYGYTF. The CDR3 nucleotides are TGTGCCACCAGCAGAGAGGATTATGGCTACACCTTC.

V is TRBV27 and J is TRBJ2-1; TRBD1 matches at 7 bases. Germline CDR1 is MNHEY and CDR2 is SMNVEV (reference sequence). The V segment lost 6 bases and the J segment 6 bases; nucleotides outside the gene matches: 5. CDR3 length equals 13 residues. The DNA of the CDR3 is TGTGCCAGCAGACTGGACAGGCTCAATGAGCAGTTCTTC. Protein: CASRLDRLNEQFF.

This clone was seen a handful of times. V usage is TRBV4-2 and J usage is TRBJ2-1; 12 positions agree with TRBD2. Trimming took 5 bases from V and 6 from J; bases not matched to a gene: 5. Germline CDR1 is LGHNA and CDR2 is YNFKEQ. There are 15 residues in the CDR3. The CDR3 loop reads CASSMTSGSFNEQFF. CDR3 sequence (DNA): TGTGCCAGCAGCATGACTAGCGGGAGTTTCAATGAGCAGTTCTTC.

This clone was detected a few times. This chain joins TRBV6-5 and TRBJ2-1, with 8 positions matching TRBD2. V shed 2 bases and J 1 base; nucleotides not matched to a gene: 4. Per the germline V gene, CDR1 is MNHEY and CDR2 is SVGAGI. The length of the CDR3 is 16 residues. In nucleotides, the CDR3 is TGTGCCAGCAGTTACGCAGGACTAGCTTCCTACAATGAGCAGTTCTTC. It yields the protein CASSYAGLASYNEQFF.

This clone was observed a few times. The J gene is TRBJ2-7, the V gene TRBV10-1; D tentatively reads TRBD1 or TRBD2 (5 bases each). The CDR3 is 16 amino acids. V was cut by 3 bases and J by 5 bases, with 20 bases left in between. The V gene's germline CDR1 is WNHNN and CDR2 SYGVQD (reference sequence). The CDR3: CASSEAVRDGKNEQYF. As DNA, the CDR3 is TGCGCCAGCAGTGAAGCAGTCCGGGACGGGAAAAACGAGCAGTACTTC.

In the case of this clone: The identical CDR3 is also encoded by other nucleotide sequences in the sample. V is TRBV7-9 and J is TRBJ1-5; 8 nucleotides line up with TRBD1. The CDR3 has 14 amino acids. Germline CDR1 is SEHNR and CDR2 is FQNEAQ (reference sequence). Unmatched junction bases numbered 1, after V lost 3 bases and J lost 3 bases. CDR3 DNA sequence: TGTGCCAGCAGCTTGGACAGGGACAATCAGCCCCAGCATTTT. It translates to CASSLDRDNQPQHF. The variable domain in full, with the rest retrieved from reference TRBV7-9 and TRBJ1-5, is DTGVSQNPRHKITKRGQNVTFRCDPISEHNRLYWYRQTLGQGPEFLTYFQNEAQLEKSRLLSDRFSAERPKGSFSTLEIQRTEQGDSAMYLCASSLDRDNQPQHFGDGTRLSIL.

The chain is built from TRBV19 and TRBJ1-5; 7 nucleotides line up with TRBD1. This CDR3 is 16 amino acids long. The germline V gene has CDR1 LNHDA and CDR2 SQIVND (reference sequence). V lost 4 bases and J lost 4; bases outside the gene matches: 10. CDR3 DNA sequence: TGTGCCAGTAGTAGGTTCGACGACAGGGTTAATCAGCCCCAGCATTTT. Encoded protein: CASSRFDDRVNQPQHF.

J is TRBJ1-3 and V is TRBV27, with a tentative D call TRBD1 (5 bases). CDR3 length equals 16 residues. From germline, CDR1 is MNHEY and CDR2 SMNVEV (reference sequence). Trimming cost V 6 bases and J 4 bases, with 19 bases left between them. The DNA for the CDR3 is TGTGCCAGCAGCTCCAACGGGGCAGGGCGAGGAAACACCATATATTTT. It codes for CASSSNGAGRGNTIYF.

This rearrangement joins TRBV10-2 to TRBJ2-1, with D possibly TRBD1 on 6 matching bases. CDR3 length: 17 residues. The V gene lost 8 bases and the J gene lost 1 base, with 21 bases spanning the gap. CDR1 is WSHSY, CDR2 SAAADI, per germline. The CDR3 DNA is TGCGCCAGCCGAAAGGGACAAATTTCTCATTCCTACAATGAGCAGTTCTTC. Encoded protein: CASRKGQISHSYNEQFF.

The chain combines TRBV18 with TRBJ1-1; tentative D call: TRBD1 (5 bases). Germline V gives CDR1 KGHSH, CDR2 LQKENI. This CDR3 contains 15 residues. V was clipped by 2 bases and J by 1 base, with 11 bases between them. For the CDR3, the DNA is TGTGCCAGCTCACCAATGACAGCCCGGAACACTGAAGCTTTCTTT. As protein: CASSPMTARNTEAFF.